Included here is one TCR beta chain sequence, with context. PCR amplification relied on 60 Vbeta primers (plus 13 Jbeta primers). Profiling relied on immunoSEQ multiplex PCR, and the TCRdb table lists in-frame clones only, not all of them. The sample yields tens of thousands of clones, approximately 80% seen once. The data were obtained in a study of cytomegalovirus exposure and HLA in healthy donors. This TCR was recovered from a woman between 40 and 55 years old in good health and CMV-seropositive. Sequencing used PBMCs.

The CDR3 sequence: CASSKRTPQGAVGYTF. The CDR3 bases are TGTGCCAGTAGTAAACGTACCCCACAGGGGGCGGTTGGCTACACCTTC. The chain links TRBV19 to TRBJ1-2; 9 positions match TRBD1. After removal of 4 bases from V and 7 bases from J, the junction contained 13 bases not matched to a gene. The germline V gene has CDR1 LNHDA and CDR2 SQIVND (reference sequence). CDR3 length: 16 residues.